This T cell receptor beta chain was identified during a study of T cell responses to AZD1222 COVID-19 vaccine. General study findings and limits: Mostly white British, mostly female donors; authors suggested clonal diversity may be underestimated. Dominant CD4 TCR responses targeted spike regions 160-218 and 743-854. The peak T cell response came first, and repertoires were sampled only after it. Spike-specific TCR breadth and depth grew following two AZD1222 doses.

The germline V gene has CDR1 GTSNPN and CDR2 SVGIG (reference sequence). The germline V and J ends were trimmed by 3 bases and 9 bases, with 21 bases remaining between them. The CDR3 has 15 residues. In the case of this clone: What it binds is not known.

Repertoires were generated with immunoSEQ multiplex PCR, while TCRdb's copy carries only in-frame clones and drops some. The sample gives approximately 180,000 clones, 80% to 90% of which show up once; approximately 4.2% is in the top ten. This sequence was found in an adult who received the MenACWY meningococcal vaccine as a control. This rearrangement joins TRBV30 to TRBJ1-5; possible D gene TRBD1, 6 bases. The specimen comprised peripheral blood, sampled 28 days after the second dose of the MenACWY control vaccine. For the CDR3, the DNA is TGTGCCTGGAGCCTGGGGGCAGGGAAGTCAGGGCCCCAGCATTTT. Translating it yields CAWSLGAGKSGPQHF.